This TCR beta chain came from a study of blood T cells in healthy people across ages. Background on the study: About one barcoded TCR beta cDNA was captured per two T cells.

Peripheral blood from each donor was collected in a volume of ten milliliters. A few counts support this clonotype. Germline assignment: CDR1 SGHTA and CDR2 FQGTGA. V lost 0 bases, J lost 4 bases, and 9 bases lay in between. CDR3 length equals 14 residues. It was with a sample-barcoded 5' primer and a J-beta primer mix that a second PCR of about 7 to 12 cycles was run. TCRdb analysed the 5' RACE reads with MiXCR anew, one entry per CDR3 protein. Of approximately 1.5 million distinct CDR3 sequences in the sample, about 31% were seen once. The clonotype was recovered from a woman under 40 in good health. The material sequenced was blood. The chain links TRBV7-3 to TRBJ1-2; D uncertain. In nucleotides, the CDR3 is TGTGCCAGCAGCTTAACTACGGGTGGCTATGGCTACACCTTC. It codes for CASSLTTGGYGYTF.